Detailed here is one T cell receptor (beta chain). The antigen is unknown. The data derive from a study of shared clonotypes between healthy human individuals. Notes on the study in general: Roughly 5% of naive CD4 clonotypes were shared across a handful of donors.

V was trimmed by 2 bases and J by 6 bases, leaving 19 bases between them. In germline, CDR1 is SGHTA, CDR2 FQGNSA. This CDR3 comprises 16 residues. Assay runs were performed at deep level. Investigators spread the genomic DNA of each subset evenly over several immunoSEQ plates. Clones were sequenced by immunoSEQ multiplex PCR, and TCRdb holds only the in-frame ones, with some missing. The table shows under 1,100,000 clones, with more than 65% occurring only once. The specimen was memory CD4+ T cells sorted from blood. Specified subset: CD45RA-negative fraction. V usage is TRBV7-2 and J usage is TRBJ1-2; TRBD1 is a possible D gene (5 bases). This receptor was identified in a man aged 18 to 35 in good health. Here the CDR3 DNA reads TGTGCCAGCAGCTTATCCCAGGGCCACACGCTGGATGGCTACACCTTC. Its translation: CASSLSQGHTLDGYTF. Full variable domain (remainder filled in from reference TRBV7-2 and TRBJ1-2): GAGVSQSPSNKVTEKGKDVELRCDPISGHTALYWYRQSLGQGLEFLIYFQGNSAPDKSGLPSDRFSAERTGGSVSTLTIQRTQQEDSAVYLCASSLSQGHTLDGYTFGSGTRLTVV.